Listed below are T cell receptor beta chains from one sample, sequenced in a study of control samples from healthy donors and cancer patients. Data came from immunoSEQ multiplex PCR; TCRdb stores just in-frame clones and leaves some out. This table has around 180,000 clones, around 90% appearing once. The sequenced sample was blood. Receptor source: a woman in her thirties in good health. The CDR3 runs from the conserved cysteine through the conserved F or W. D genes are given only for firm matches. For some rows the clone size is stated as once, few or many, or as a class when expanded; others skip it.

>TRBV28|.|.|TRBJ1-6
TGTGCCAGCAGTTTAAGGTGGAGGGACGGTTCACCCCTCCACTTT
CASSLRWRDGSPLHF
>TRBV20-1|.|.|TRBJ1-2
TGCAGTGCCCCGGCCGGCTATGGCTACACCTTC
CSAPAGYGYTF
>TRBV3-1/TRBV3-2|once|.|TRBJ2-3
TGTGCCAGCAGCCAAGTGAGGCTCACAGATACGCAGTATTTT
CASSQVRLTDTQYF
>TRBV18|.|.|TRBJ1-1
TGTGCCAGCTCACCACGGAATGGGTACACTGGGAGCACTGAAGCTTTCTTT
CASSPRNGYTGSTEAFF
>TRBV19|few|.|TRBJ1-3
TGTGCCAGTAGTAGACCGCTTCATGCTGGAAACACCATATATTTT
CASSRPLHAGNTIYF
>TRBV28|once|TRBD1|TRBJ2-5
TGTGCCCTAACCGATAACAGGGGTGATGGGGAGACCCAGTACTTC
CALTDNRGDGETQYF
>TRBV18|.|.|TRBJ1-4
TGTGCCAGCTCACCACTTCAAACAACTAATGAAAAACTGTTTTTT
CASSPLQTTNEKLFF
>TRBV2|.|TRBD1|TRBJ1-3
TGTGCCAGCCGCCGGGACAGGGGATTTGGAAACACCATATATTTT
CASRRDRGFGNTIYF
>TRBV19|.|.|TRBJ1-3
TGTGCCAGTAGTATCCTCCCGGTGAACTCTGGAAACACCATATATTTT
CASSILPVNSGNTIYF
>TRBV7-9|.|.|TRBJ2-1
TGTGCCAGCAGCTTAGTGGGGCAGGGTTGGGAGCAGTTCTTC
CASSLVGQGWEQFF
>TRBV20-1|.|.|TRBJ1-6
TGCAGTGCTAGTCAGGTGGCACCCTTCGGGTCGAATTCACCCCTCCACTTT
CSASQVAPFGSNSPLHF
>TRBV5-4|few|TRBD1|TRBJ1-6
TGTGCCAGCAGCTTGTTATATTCGGCAGGGGGATATTCACCCCTCCACTTT
CASSLLYSAGGYSPLHF
>TRBV29-1|.|TRBD2|TRBJ2-1
TGCAGCGTTGTCCGGGCGCGGGAGGGAAAAGGTGAGCAGTTCTTC
CSVVRAREGKGEQFF
>TRBV6-2/TRBV6-3|once|TRBD2|TRBJ2-3
TGTGCCAGCAGCGGGGGGGGGCCCACAGATACGCAGTATTTT
CASSGGGPTDTQYF
>TRBV5-1|.|.|TRBJ2-1
TGCGCCAGCAGCTTTATCCCCCTAGAGCAGTTCTTC
CASSFIPLEQFF
>TRBV4-1|once|.|TRBJ2-1
TGCGCCAGCACCTCATCGTGGGACCCCTCGGATGAGCAGTTCTTC
CASTSSWDPSDEQFF
>TRBV7-2|.|TRBD1|TRBJ1-6
TGTGCCAGCAGTAGGGACAGGAAGAATTCACCCCTCCACTTT
CASSRDRKNSPLHF
>TRBV4-1|.|TRBD1|TRBJ1-1
TGCGCCAGCAGCGTTGGAACAGGGGCGACCGGAGCTTTCTTT
CASSVGTGATGAFF
>TRBV10-3|.|.|TRBJ1-1
TGTGCCATCAGTGAGTCGGTAGGGTCCGGGGGCACTGAAGCTTTCTTT
CAISESVGSGGTEAFF
>TRBV5-4|.|TRBD2|TRBJ2-7
TGTGCCAGCAGCTCGGGACTACTAGCGGGAGCTCAAGAGCAGTACTTC
CASSSGLLAGAQEQYF
>TRBV6-1|.|.|TRBJ2-6
TGTGCCAGCAGTGAGACCGGGACTCCTGGGGCCAACGTCCTGACTTTC
CASSETGTPGANVLTF
>TRBV2|.|TRBD1|TRBJ2-3
TGTGCCAGCAGTGGGGACAGGGGGATAGATACGCAGTATTTT
CASSGDRGIDTQYF
>TRBV11-3|.|TRBD1|TRBJ2-5
TGTGCCAGCAGCCGGGGACAGGGTGGATTTGGCGGAGAGACCCAGTACTTC
CASSRGQGGFGGETQYF
>TRBV2|.|TRBD1|TRBJ2-7
TGTGCCAGGGACAGGGCCTACGAGCAGTACTTC
CARDRAYEQYF
>TRBV27|.|TRBD1|TRBJ1-1
TGTGCCAGCAGTTTATCAGGGGGCAAGGGAACTGAAGCTTTCTTT
CASSLSGGKGTEAFF
>TRBV24-1|.|.|TRBJ2-3
TGTGCCACCAGTGATTTGGGGAGTAGCCCCAGGGAGGCAGATACGCAGTATTTT
CATSDLGSSPREADTQYF
>TRBV6-6|.|.|TRBJ1-3
TGTGCCAGCATAATGGGATCCTCTGGAAACACCATATATTTT
CASIMGSSGNTIYF
>TRBV27|.|TRBD1|TRBJ1-6
TGTGCCAGCAGTGCCTGGGACAGCAAAAATTCACCCCTCCACTTT
CASSAWDSKNSPLHF
>TRBV7-9|few|.|TRBJ2-6
TGTGCCAGCAGCACCGCGTGGATTAGTAGCCTTTCTGGGGCCAACGTCCTGACTTTC
CASSTAWISSLSGANVLTF
>TRBV4-1|.|.|TRBJ1-5
TGCGCCAGCAGCCAAGAGAATCAGCCCCAGCATTTT
CASSQENQPQHF
>TRBV5-1|.|.|TRBJ2-7
TGCGCCAGCAGCTGGGACGGCTACGAGCAGTACTTC
CASSWDGYEQYF
>TRBV24-1|.|.|TRBJ2-3
TGTGCCACCAGTGACGGAGGTACAGATACGCAGTATTTT
CATSDGGTDTQYF
>TRBV18|.|TRBD2|TRBJ2-1
TGTGCCAGCTCACCCGGGACTAGCGGGAGGGGTGAGCAGTTCTTC
CASSPGTSGRGEQFF
>TRBV4-1|.|TRBD2|TRBJ2-3
TGCGCCAGCAGCCAATTACTAGCGGGGGAGACGAGCACAGATACGCAGTATTTT
CASSQLLAGETSTDTQYF
>TRBV19|.|TRBD2|TRBJ2-7
TGTGCCAGTAGTACCTTAGCGGGAGGACGCGAGCAGTACTTC
CASSTLAGGREQYF
>TRBV15|.|.|TRBJ1-1
TGTGCCACCAGCAGAGCGGACCATGTAGACACTGAAGCTTTCTTT
CATSRADHVDTEAFF
>TRBV5-4|.|.|TRBJ1-2
TGTGCCAGCAGCTTGGGAAAGGATTGGGGCTATGGCTACACCTTC
CASSLGKDWGYGYTF
>TRBV28|.|.|TRBJ2-2
TGTGCCAGTAATTTTCAGGGGAACACCGGGGAGCTGTTTTTT
CASNFQGNTGELFF
>TRBV28|.|.|TRBJ2-7
TGTGCCAGCAGTTTAGTTTCCTACGAGCAGTACTTC
CASSLVSYEQYF
>TRBV24-1|.|.|TRBJ1-4
TGTGCCACCAGTGATCCCTCCAAGGGTGAAAAACTGTTTTTT
CATSDPSKGEKLFF
>TRBV29-1|.|.|TRBJ1-2
TGCAGCGTTTTTATTAACTATGGCTACACCTTC
CSVFINYGYTF
>TRBV20-1|.|.|TRBJ1-5
TGCAGTGCTAGTCCCCCTGGGAGAGACACGAGCAATCAGCCCCAGCATTTT
CSASPPGRDTSNQPQHF
>TRBV7-2|.|.|TRBJ1-2
TGTGCCAGCAGCTTTGGGCGGGGCTACACCTTC
CASSFGRGYTF
>TRBV2|.|.|TRBJ1-1
TGTGCCAGCAGTGTGGGTCTGGGAGCTGAAGCTTTCTTT
CASSVGLGAEAFF
>TRBV19|.|.|TRBJ2-2
TGTGCCAGTCTCAGGACCCGCAACACCGGGGAGCTGTTTTTT
CASLRTRNTGELFF
>TRBV6-1|.|.|TRBJ1-1
TGTGCCAGCAGTGAAGGGGTACAGAACACTGAAGCTTTCTTT
CASSEGVQNTEAFF
>TRBV28|.|TRBD1|TRBJ1-5
TGTGCCAGCAGTTGGTCAGAGGGGGCTCAGCCCCAGCATTTT
CASSWSEGAQPQHF
>TRBV7-9|once|.|TRBJ2-2
TGTGCCAGCAGGCCCCTAGCGAACACCGGGGAGCTGTTTTTT
CASRPLANTGELFF
>TRBV4-2|few|TRBD1|TRBJ1-3
TGTGCCAGCAGCCAAGGGACAGGGGGAAACACCATATATTTT
CASSQGTGGNTIYF
>TRBV19|.|.|TRBJ1-1
TGTGCCAGTAGTATGATGGGCGCCGTGAACACTGAAGCTTTCTTT
CASSMMGAVNTEAFF
>TRBV18|.|.|TRBJ2-3
TGTGCCAGCTCACCACCGGTGGGCTCTGGAAGCACAGATACGCAGTATTTT
CASSPPVGSGSTDTQYF
>TRBV19|few|.|TRBJ1-1
TGTGCCAGTAGTATACAGGGAACTGAAGCTTTCTTT
CASSIQGTEAFF
>TRBV2|.|.|TRBJ2-7
TGTGCCAGCAGTGGCTGGGGGCCCTCCTACGAGCAGTACTTC
CASSGWGPSYEQYF
>TRBV19|.|.|TRBJ1-5
TGTGCCAGTACCCTATCCTCAAGGGGAGGTCAGCCCCAGCATTTT
CASTLSSRGGQPQHF
>TRBV7-9|.|TRBD2|TRBJ2-5
TGTGCCAGCAGCACAATAGCGGCGGGGGGATACCAAGAGACCCAGTACTTC
CASSTIAAGGYQETQYF
>TRBV4-1|.|TRBD2|TRBJ2-1
TGCGCCAGCAGCCCGGCGGGGGGGCCATACCAGTTCTTC
CASSPAGGPYQFF
>TRBV7-8|once|.|TRBJ1-2
TGTGCCAGCAGCTTAAGGGCCGACAGCGTCTATGGCTACACCTTC
CASSLRADSVYGYTF
>TRBV10-3|.|.|TRBJ2-7
TGTGCCATCGCTTCCTACGAGCAGTACTTC
CAIASYEQYF